This is a list of T cell receptor beta chains from one sample in a study of blood T cell repertoires in COVID-19. This table comes from immunoSEQ multiplex PCR, and its TCRdb copy is limited to in-frame clones, with some not included. The profile shows some 150,000 clones, almost 90% of them singletons. The sample consisted of peripheral blood. The source is a man aged 45-60 years with active or convalescent COVID-19. The CDR3 runs from the conserved cysteine through the conserved F or W. Each record gives: J gene, V gene, CDR3 protein.

TRBJ1-4 | TRBV10-3 | CAISVQGEKLFF
TRBJ1-6 | TRBV27 | CASREGASPLHF
TRBJ1-2 | TRBV9 | CASSVEWRGYGYTF
TRBJ1-1 | TRBV5-6 | CASSLVIPGNTEAFF
TRBJ2-1 | TRBV5-1 | CASSLSGRGDNEQFF
TRBJ1-2 | TRBV5-1 | CASSLDRGALYGYTF
TRBJ2-1 | TRBV19 | CASSTPGRAYNEQFF
TRBJ2-3 | TRBV29-1 | CSVSFTETQYF
TRBJ2-2 | TRBV7-7 | CASSTLEGNTGELFF
TRBJ2-7 | TRBV7-9 | CASSSYGTGFSHEQYF
TRBJ1-5 | TRBV6-5 | CASSTDRALNQPQHF
TRBJ1-4 | TRBV23-1 | CASSPRESGNEKLFF
TRBJ2-4 | TRBV6-5 | CASSFHRKDRPEYF
TRBJ1-4 | TRBV5-1 | CASSGGQINEKLFF
TRBJ1-5 | TRBV28 | CASSLWGREQPQHF
TRBJ2-7 | TRBV24-1 | CATSEIGGQAYEQYF
TRBJ2-2 | TRBV3-1/TRBV3-2 | CASSLAGANTGELFF
TRBJ2-7 | TRBV19 | CASSRGLIYEQYF
TRBJ1-2 | TRBV18 | CASSPPEGAGYGYTF
TRBJ1-5 | TRBV5-5 | CASSRGEGANQPQHF
TRBJ1-5 | TRBV21-1 | CASSATHRRGDQPQHF
TRBJ1-6 | TRBV9 | CASSVDNREPLHF
TRBJ2-7 | TRBV7-9 | CASSSSLESYEQYF
TRBJ2-3 | TRBV28 | CASSPGRTSERPSTDTQYF
TRBJ1-3 | TRBV28 | CASSLDRGSWCGNTIYF
TRBJ1-2 | TRBV14 | CASSGYQGLAESGYTF
TRBJ2-7 | TRBV4-2 | CASSQVSASGSYEQYF
TRBJ1-4 | TRBV7-8 | CASSSTGTQNEKLFF
TRBJ2-7 | TRBV7-9 | CASRRTGGSYEQYF
TRBJ1-5 | TRBV10-2 | CASREGGNQPQHF
TRBJ1-2 | TRBV11-2 | CASSSSRTGRYGYTF
TRBJ2-7 | TRBV28 | CASRPGTGRYEQYF
TRBJ2-2 | TRBV9 | CASSAKPSGRGELFF
TRBJ1-6 | TRBV9 | CASSAGTGNTSPLHF
TRBJ2-1 | TRBV28 | CASSFGRAYNEQFF